These T cell receptor beta chains were read from a single sample in a study of cytomegalovirus exposure and HLA in healthy donors. Assay used: immunoSEQ multiplex PCR; TCRdb lists only in-frame clones, some missing. The table shows approximately 44,000 clones, with around 60% occurring only once. Sequenced material: PBMCs. The receptors derive from a human donor in good health. Each CDR3 is given with its conserved first and last residue. Fields, in order: D gene, J gene, V gene, clone size, CDR3 protein, CDR3 DNA. D genes are given only for firm matches. Clone size is shown for a subset of rows, as once, few, many or a class of expanded clone.

. TRBJ1-2 TRBV4-1 . CVSSQDPGDYGYTF TGCGTCAGCAGCCAAGATCCAGGGGACTATGGCTACACCTTC
. TRBJ2-5 TRBV14 . CASSPRLGGASTTQYF TGTGCCAGCAGCCCTCGACTAGGTGGGGCATCAACGACCCAGTACTTC
TRBD1 TRBJ1-2 TRBV5-6 once CASSGGTAGANYGYTF TGTGCCAGCAGCGGGGGGACAGCAGGAGCTAACTATGGCTACACCTTC
TRBD1 TRBJ1-6 TRBV10-1 . CASSAGTGNSPLHF TGCGCCAGCAGCGCTGGGACAGGGAATTCACCCCTCCACTTT
. TRBJ2-3 TRBV7-6 . CASSLGTARTDTQYF TGTGCCAGCAGCTTAGGGACAGCCCGCACAGATACGCAGTATTTT
. TRBJ1-5 TRBV9 . CASSVIGDSNQPQHF TGTGCCAGCAGCGTAATTGGAGATAGCAATCAGCCCCAGCATTTT
. TRBJ1-2 TRBV30 . CAWSAGRYGYTF TGTGCCTGGAGTGCAGGGCGCTATGGCTACACCTTC
TRBD2 TRBJ2-3 TRBV6-1 . CASSRRQGGTDTQYF TGTGCCAGCAGCCGGCGGCAGGGAGGGACAGATACGCAGTATTTT
. TRBJ1-6 TRBV30 . CAWSFNAGSPLHF TGTGCCTGGAGCTTTAATGCGGGTTCACCCCTCCACTTT
TRBD2 TRBJ2-3 TRBV19 . CASRTSADTQYF TGTGCCAGTCGGACTAGTGCAGATACGCAGTATTTT
TRBD1 TRBJ1-3 TRBV25-1 . CASRLGGNSGNTIYF TGTGCCAGCAGATTAGGGGGCAACTCTGGAAACACCATATATTTT
. TRBJ2-5 TRBV20-1 . CSASESETQYF TGCAGTGCTAGTGAGAGCGAGACCCAGTACTTC
. TRBJ2-2 TRBV5-1 . CASSAGVGDTGELFF TGCGCCAGCAGCGCCGGGGTGGGGGACACCGGGGAGCTGTTTTTT
TRBD1 TRBJ2-7 TRBV28 . CASRFVDRGFSEQYF TGTGCCAGCAGGTTTGTAGACAGGGGTTTTTCCGAGCAGTACTTC
TRBD1 TRBJ1-6 TRBV28 few CASSLPLTGSSPLHF TGTGCCAGCAGTTTACCCCTGACAGGGAGTTCACCCCTCCACTTT
TRBD1 TRBJ2-7 TRBV7-2 . CASSYDRGGEQYF TGTGCCAGCAGCTACGACAGGGGGGGCGAGCAGTACTTC
TRBD2 TRBJ2-3 TRBV2 few CASNEGLAGGRDTQYF TGTGCCAGCAATGAGGGTCTAGCGGGGGGGAGAGATACGCAGTATTTT
. TRBJ2-7 TRBV6-1 . CASSERTDSNLFEQYF TGTGCCAGCAGTGAAAGGACGGACAGCAACCTTTTTGAGCAGTACTTC
. TRBJ2-3 TRBV5-1 . CASSLGRGRSADTQYF TGCGCCAGCAGCTTGGGGCGGGGCCGAAGCGCAGATACGCAGTATTTT
. TRBJ1-2 TRBV5-1 . CASSDQQGGGYTF TGCGCCAGCAGCGATCAGCAGGGAGGGGGCTACACCTTC
. TRBJ2-1 TRBV6-5 few CASSYSLASSYNEQFF TGTGCCAGCAGTTACTCTCTAGCATCCTCCTACAATGAGCAGTTCTTC
. TRBJ1-2 TRBV5-6 . CASSLSPEDPRMGYGYTF TGTGCCAGCAGCTTATCCCCGGAGGACCCAAGGATGGGGTATGGCTACACCTTC
. TRBJ2-7 TRBV4-1 few CASSQVRRYEYF TGCGCCAGCAGCCAAGTCAGGAGGTACGAGTACTTC
. TRBJ1-1 TRBV7-8 . CASSRDRNTEAFF TGTGCCAGCAGCAGAGATAGGAACACTGAAGCTTTCTTT
. TRBJ2-7 TRBV4-2 . CASSQVLAEGTYEQYF TGTGCCAGCAGCCAAGTCCTTGCGGAGGGGACTTACGAGCAGTACTTC
. TRBJ2-5 TRBV18 . CASSPLQKETQYF TGTGCCAGCTCACCACTTCAAAAAGAGACCCAGTACTTC
TRBD1 TRBJ1-4 TRBV7-2 few CASSDRGGREKLFF TGTGCCAGCAGCGACAGGGGAGGGAGGGAAAAACTGTTTTTT
. TRBJ2-3 TRBV20-1 few CSARDQGAQYF TGCAGTGCTAGAGACCAGGGTGCGCAGTATTTT
. TRBJ1-2 TRBV7-2 . CASNPLAVYGYTF TGTGCCAGCAACCCTCTTGCAGTCTATGGCTACACCTTC
TRBD1 TRBJ2-7 TRBV7-2 few CASSLGTGTYEQYF TGTGCCAGCAGCTTGGGGACAGGGACCTACGAGCAGTACTTC
. TRBJ2-3 TRBV7-6 few CASSLGGRTDTQYF TGTGCCAGCAGCTTAGGAGGCCGCACAGATACGCAGTATTTT
. TRBJ2-3 TRBV30 . CAWRDSYGFGTDTQYF TGTGCCTGGAGGGACTCCTACGGCTTTGGCACAGATACGCAGTATTTT
. TRBJ1-2 TRBV9 . CASSPTSTGPGYTF TGTGCCAGCAGCCCAACGTCTACAGGGCCTGGCTACACCTTC
TRBD1 TRBJ1-3 TRBV5-1 once CASSEGTGANTIYF TGCGCCAGCAGCGAGGGGACAGGGGCGAACACCATATATTTT
. TRBJ1-1 TRBV5-4 . CASTSSGNTEAFF TGTGCCAGCACCTCCAGTGGGAACACTGAAGCTTTCTTT
TRBD2 TRBJ2-2 TRBV28 . CASRPRRSGGVPGELFF TGTGCCAGCAGACCGAGGAGGAGCGGGGGGGTACCCGGGGAGCTGTTTTTT
TRBD1 TRBJ1-6 TRBV6-5 . CASSWGQGSRNSPLHF TGTGCCAGCAGTTGGGGACAGGGGAGTCGAAATTCACCCCTCCACTTT
. TRBJ1-2 TRBV2 . CASRPLWGRVESGDYGYTF TGTGCCAGCAGACCACTGTGGGGGCGCGTGGAGAGTGGAGACTATGGCTACACCTTC
. TRBJ2-2 TRBV5-1 . CASSLLPLPDTGELFF TGCGCCAGCAGCCTACTCCCTCTTCCGGACACCGGGGAGCTGTTTTTT
TRBD1 TRBJ2-7 TRBV2 . CASRGDRGSGEQYF TGTGCCAGCAGAGGGGACAGGGGAAGTGGCGAGCAGTACTTC
TRBD2 TRBJ2-1 TRBV4-1 few CASSSGGLAGGRDEQFF TGCGCCAGCAGCTCAGGAGGACTAGCGGGGGGCCGCGATGAGCAGTTCTTC
. TRBJ1-6 TRBV30 once CAWSHRTPLHF TGTGCCTGGAGCCACAGGACACCCCTCCACTTT
. TRBJ1-5 TRBV18 . CASSEAGLDQPQHF TGTGCCAGCTCCGAGGCGGGATTGGATCAGCCCCAGCATTTT
. TRBJ2-1 TRBV4-1 few CASSRAGRPYNEQFF TGCGCCAGCAGCCGGGCGGGGCGCCCCTACAATGAGCAGTTCTTC
TRBD1 TRBJ2-7 TRBV18 few CASSPGTGENEQYF TGTGCCAGCTCACCAGGGACAGGGGAAAACGAGCAGTACTTC
TRBD1 TRBJ1-1 TRBV5-4 few CASSSDREEAFF TGTGCCAGCAGCTCCGACAGGGAAGAAGCTTTCTTT
. TRBJ1-2 TRBV2 . CASSGTGGVPYGYTF TGTGCCAGCAGTGGCACTGGAGGAGTGCCTTATGGCTACACCTTC
. TRBJ2-2 TRBV5-1 . CASSFETGELFF TGCGCCAGCAGCTTCGAGACCGGGGAGCTGTTTTTT
TRBD2 TRBJ2-3 TRBV6-4 . CASSRGGTARDTQYF TGTGCCAGCAGCCGCGGGGGGACGGCGCGAGATACGCAGTATTTT
. TRBJ1-4 TRBV6-1 . CASREGPTNEKLFF TGTGCCAGCAGGGAGGGACCGACTAATGAAAAACTGTTTTTT
. TRBJ1-2 TRBV14 . CASSQRRRGYTF TGTGCCAGCAGCCAACGGAGGCGTGGCTACACCTTC
. TRBJ2-7 TRBV4-1 . CASSPERSSYEQYF TGCGCCAGCAGCCCGGAGAGGAGCTCCTACGAGCAGTACTTC
. TRBJ2-3 TRBV9 . CASSPSGTEDTQYF TGTGCCAGCAGCCCAAGTGGCACCGAAGATACGCAGTATTTT
. TRBJ2-7 TRBV21-1 . CASSIDRPYEQYF TGTGCCAGCAGCATTGACAGGCCCTACGAGCAGTACTTC
. TRBJ1-5 TRBV30 few CAWRGQGQPQHF TGTGCCTGGAGAGGGCAGGGGCAGCCCCAGCATTTT